This T cell receptor beta chain was found in a study of blood T cell repertoires in COVID-19 (dated by TCRdb to between 2020 and 2021). In terms of the full investigation: Samples from collaborators originated in the United States, Italy and Spain and spanned both the acute and convalescent phases of COVID-19. Deeply sampled blood TCRbeta repertoires from subjects exposed to, actively infected with, or recovered from COVID-19 were included in the dataset. A freely available public database, intended as a resource for researchers studying the immune response to SARS-CoV-2, is where the repertoires were released. Where HLA class I and class II types were available, the types were taken from metadata supplied by the sample provider, not from assay-based typing. A de-identified subject ID, COVID-19 status, age in years and sex were almost always included in the sample metadata. The material from the prospective study consisted of cDNA or gDNA derived from T cells, B-cell-depleted T cells, or PBMCs. Samples came from the ongoing ImmuneRACE study (first 160 participants) plus 1,254 subjects from 6 global collaborators. Overall results and qualifications from the work: How much clinical and demographic metadata was included differed by source and by participant, and the metadata was provided uncurated.

The CDR3 goes from the cysteine to the phenylalanine over 15 residues. Only the CDR3 part of the read is kept: 45 bases, read in frame from the first base. V is cut by 4 bases and J by 0 bases, and the space between the germline ends is 12 bases. CDR1 and CDR2, looked up from the germline V gene, are ENHRY and SYGVKD. The immunoSEQ Assay, a bias-controlled multiplex PCR, was used to amplify TCRbeta CDR3 regions from genomic DNA. Turning to the authors' computational methods: Within the assay, amplification of reference gene primers was used to estimate how many nucleated cells each sample contained. To quantify the absolute abundance of each unique TCRbeta CDR3 rearrangement, sequence reads were collapsed and filtered. For each sample, productive Simpson clonality was calculated by taking the square root of Simpson's diversity index across productive rearrangements. Here the immuneACCESS table is served through TCRdb, limited to in-frame sequences with V and J called. Missing clones are a known gap in these copies; in checked studies unresolved V genes cover under half, and the rest lacks a known reason. V and J calls and clone size are given by that table; D and trimming were obtained from the DNA. The sample data list hundreds of thousands of clones, and about 86% of these were observed just once. Jointly, the top ten make up about 6% of the sample.

A second Seattle source provided samples from volunteer blood donors who had recovered from COVID-19. Each collaborating institution followed its own protocols to collect whole blood in K2EDTA tubes. For TCRbeta analysis, collaborators shipped samples as frozen whole blood, isolated PBMCs, or DNA extracted from either of those sample types. Comment on this clone: What this receptor recognizes is not known. Base qualities are not provided; no much larger clone lies one nucleotide away.

The sample comprised peripheral blood. The V and J genes are TRBV10-3 and TRBJ1-1, with the D gene not clear enough to name. The receptor was derived from a man aged 60 to 75 who had recovered from COVID-19. The encoded CDR3 is CAISGRGNMNTEAFF. The nucleotides read TGTGCCATCAGTGGTCGGGGAAACATGAACACTGAAGCTTTCTTT.